The next 27 T cell receptor beta chains were all read from a single sample in a study of early T cells in non-severe SARS-CoV-2 infection. TCRdb processed the 5' RACE reads anew with MiXCR; each CDR3 protein has one entry. The table shows some 30,000 distinct CDR3 sequences, with approximately 5% occurring only once. Input material: whole blood. These receptors were collected from an adult who was a healthcare worker with PCR-confirmed SARS-CoV-2 infection or an uninfected control (not recorded which).

This clonotype was counted ten times or more. The gene calls are TRBV19 and TRBJ1-6; possible D gene TRBD1, 5 bases. V was cut by 5 bases and J by 5 bases, with 16 bases left in between. Germline-derived CDR1 and CDR2 are LNHDA and SQIVND (reference sequence). The CDR3 is made up of 16 amino acids. In DNA, the CDR3 is TGTGCCAGTAGTTTCGCTACAGGTGGAGATAATTCACCCCTCCACTTT. Translation: CASSFATGGDNSPLHF.

This clonotype has only one observation. A single base separates this from a much larger clone, so it may be a read error. DNA of the CDR3: TGTGCCATCAGTGACCCCTTGGGACAGGGCCTCGAGCGGTACTTC. Protein product: CAISDPLGQGLERYF. This chain links TRBV10-3 with TRBJ2-7, with TRBD1 identical over 9 bases. This CDR3 is 15 amino acids long. Germline CDR1 ENHRY, CDR2 SYGVKD.

There are many counts of this clonotype. This chain joins TRBV29-1 and TRBJ2-3; 12 bases are shared with TRBD1. The trim removed 4 bases at V and 4 bases at J, leaving 6 bases unmatched. CDR1 and CDR2 (germline): SQVTM, ANQGSEA. The CDR3 totals 15 residues. The CDR3 reads CSVVAGTGGADTQYF. CDR3 nucleotides: TGCAGCGTTGTCGCCGGGACAGGGGGCGCAGATACGCAGTATTTT.

This clonotype was observed at least ten times. The V call is TRBV20-1, the J call TRBJ1-6; D not resolved. Deletions cut 3 bases from V and 10 bases from J, with 7 bases between. The CDR3 consists of 11 residues. Germline V CDR1 and CDR2: DFQATT, SNEGSKA (reference sequence). The CDR3 protein is CSARDDSPLHF. As DNA, the CDR3 is TGCAGTGCTAGGGACGACTCACCCCTCCACTTT.

This clonotype showed up just a few times. This chain uses TRBV6-2 or TRBV6-3 with TRBJ1-5; no definite D call. The V and J ends lost 6 bases and 7 bases respectively, with 10 bases between them. This CDR3 is 12 amino acids long. The germline V gene has CDR1 MNHEY and CDR2 SVGEGT. The CDR3: CASSPAGQPQHF. The CDR3, as DNA: TGTGCCAGCAGCCCCGCTGGGCAGCCCCAGCATTTT.

This clonotype showed up many times. The rearrangement joins TRBV20-1 to TRBJ1-1, with 8 positions matching TRBD1. The CDR3 sequence is 14 residues long. J was trimmed by 0 bases and V by 6 bases; bases with no gene match: 6. Germline CDR1 and CDR2: DFQATT and SNEGSKA (reference sequence). The CDR3 reads CSANPGQVNTEAFF. The CDR3 DNA sequence: TGCAGTGCCAATCCGGGACAGGTGAACACTGAAGCTTTCTTT.

This clonotype was seen many times. The chain employs TRBV27 and TRBJ1-6; TRBD1 might be the D (5 bases). The CDR3 consists of 17 residues. V shed 3 bases and J shed 0 bases, with 12 bases lying between them. Per germline, CDR1 MNHEY and CDR2 SMNVEV (reference sequence). CDR3 region: CASSFQAGSSYNSPLHF. CDR3 in DNA: TGTGCCAGCAGTTTCCAGGCAGGGAGCTCCTATAATTCACCCCTCCACTTT.

There are many counts of this clonotype. The genes are TRBV6-5 and TRBJ2-2, with D possibly being TRBD2 (5 bases). The CDR3 contains 15 residues. V was shortened by 6 bases and J by 1 base, with 12 bases between the two germline ends. From germline, CDR1 is MNHEY and CDR2 SVGAGI. This CDR3 reads CASRRGPLNTGELFF. The CDR3 nucleotides read TGTGCCAGCAGAAGAGGGCCCCTGAACACCGGGGAGCTGTTTTTT.

V and J are TRBV7-6 and TRBJ1-1, with TRBD1 matching over 7 bases. CDR1 and CDR2 (germline): SGHVS, FNYEAQ. J was trimmed by 2 bases and V by 5 bases; bases with no gene match: 11. This CDR3 has 16 amino acids. The chain's CDR3 is CASSQDPGTVNTEAFF. The CDR3 DNA reads TGTGCCAGCAGCCAAGACCCAGGGACAGTCAACACTGAAGCTTTCTTT.

The table lists this clonotype with many counts. This chain joins TRBV5-6 and TRBJ2-2; D ambiguous. V was clipped by 0 bases and J by 1 base, with 7 bases between them. CDR3 length equals 15 residues. CDR1 and CDR2 from the germline V gene are SGHDT and YYEEEE. CDR3 sequence (DNA): TGTGCCAGCAGCTTGGTTCCCGAGAACACCGGGGAGCTGTTTTTT. It is translated as CASSLVPENTGELFF.

In this sample, this clonotype turned up many times. V usage is TRBV11-2 and J usage is TRBJ2-1; D remains unclear. The germline gives CDR1 SGHAT, CDR2 FQNNGV. The CDR3 covers 15 residues. The V gene lost 4 bases and the J gene lost 0 bases, with 10 bases spanning the gap. The CDR3 nucleotides read TGTGCCAGCAGCTCCCAGCAGCCCTCCTACAATGAGCAGTTCTTC. It yields the protein CASSSQQPSYNEQFF.

This clonotype has just a few counts. The rearrangement uses TRBV7-6 and TRBJ2-5; a possible D gene is TRBD2 (6 bases). The CDR3 has 14 amino acids. Germline V gene lookup returns CDR1 SGHVS and CDR2 FNYEAQ. The V gene lost 5 bases and the J gene lost 2 bases, with 12 bases spanning the gap. CDR3 sequence: CASSPGVYQETQYF. DNA for the CDR3: TGTGCCAGCAGCCCGGGAGTGTATCAAGAGACCCAGTACTTC.

This clonotype has at least ten counts. The genes are TRBV7-9 and TRBJ2-1; 10 nucleotides match TRBD1. The CDR3 contains 14 residues. Germline values: CDR1 SEHNR, CDR2 FQNEAQ (reference sequence). V trimming: 5 bases; J trimming: 8 bases; junction bases outside the gene matches: 6. Here the CDR3 reads CASSPGTGDDEQFF. The CDR3 region has the DNA TGTGCCAGCAGCCCGGGGACAGGGGATGATGAGCAGTTCTTC.

This clonotype was seen repeatedly, ten times or more. This chain joins TRBV6-1 and TRBJ2-1, with D maybe TRBD2 (5 bases). Germline V lookup: CDR1 MNHNS, CDR2 SASEGT. The ends were cut back, 3 bases at V and 1 base at J, with 7 bases in the middle. The CDR3 totals 14 residues. The CDR3 reads CASSDPGSYNEQFF. In nucleotides, the CDR3 is TGTGCCAGCAGTGATCCGGGGTCCTACAATGAGCAGTTCTTC.

This clonotype was observed at least ten times. The CDR3 DNA reads TGTGCCAGCAGTTTTAGGACAGGGGGTCTCGATGAGCAGTTCTTC. Its protein is CASSFRTGGLDEQFF. J is TRBJ2-1 and V is TRBV12-3 or TRBV12-4, with 10 positions matching TRBD1. The V segment lost 3 bases and the J segment 8 bases; nucleotides outside the gene matches: 7. This CDR3 is built from 15 residues.

This clonotype was detected ten times or more. The chain combines TRBV7-2 with TRBJ2-3; D may correspond to TRBD1 or TRBD2 (5 bases each). The V gene's germline CDR1 is SGHTA and CDR2 FQGNSA. The CDR3 spans 14 residues. V gave up 5 bases and J gave up 1 base, with 10 bases separating them. CDR3 protein: CASSQVGGTDTQYF. CDR3 bases: TGTGCCAGCAGCCAGGTGGGGGGCACAGATACGCAGTATTTT.

This clonotype was seen ten or more times. J is TRBJ2-7 and V is TRBV11-3, with D possibly being TRBD2 (6 bases). The germline V and J ends were trimmed by 5 bases and 0 bases, with 14 bases remaining between them. Germline V gene data show CDR1 as SGHNT and CDR2 as YENEEA. The CDR3 is 15 residues long. The CDR3 DNA reads TGTGCCAGCAGCAAGGATTACGGGAGCTCCTACGAGCAGTACTTC. Amino acids: CASSKDYGSSYEQYF.

This clonotype was recorded many times. The J gene is TRBJ2-6, the V gene TRBV6-2 or TRBV6-3, with D perhaps matching TRBD1 or TRBD2 (6 bases each). Trimming took 8 bases from V and 2 from J, leaving 13 bases between them. CDR3 length equals 15 residues. CDR1 MNHEY and CDR2 SVGEGT come from the germline V gene. CDR3 bases: TGTGCCAGCTCTCATAGGGGGGCTGGGGCCAACGTCCTGACTTTC. Its protein product is CASSHRGAGANVLTF.

At least ten counts were recorded for this clonotype. For the CDR3, the DNA is TGTGCCAGCAGCTTCAATAGCGGGGGGAAACAAGAGACCCAGTACTTC. This codes for CASSFNSGGKQETQYF. This chain joins TRBV11-2 and TRBJ2-5; 10 nucleotides line up with TRBD2. With V trimmed by 3 bases and J by 2 bases, 6 bases remained unmatched. Germline lookup yields CDR1 SGHAT and CDR2 FQNNGV. The CDR3 runs to 16 residues.

This clonotype was detected many times. V gene TRBV7-9 combines with J gene TRBJ2-7; tentative D call: TRBD1 (5 bases). Trimming removed 8 bases at V and 4 bases at J, with 15 bases between. From germline, CDR1 is SEHNR and CDR2 FQNEAQ (reference sequence). The CDR3 is 13 residues long. CDR3 DNA sequence: TGTGCCAGCGGAAGGGGCCTGGTTTACGAGCAGTACTTC. Translated: CASGRGLVYEQYF.

In its sample, this clonotype was seen many times. The chain carries TRBV5-1 and TRBJ2-7; D is possibly TRBD1 or TRBD2 (5 bases each). V dropped 4 bases and J dropped 2 bases, with 16 bases sitting between them. CDR3 size: 15 residues. Per the germline V gene, CDR1 is SGHRS and CDR2 is YFSETQ. The CDR3 sequence is CASSPSGADPYEQYF. CDR3 bases: TGCGCCAGCAGCCCCTCCGGGGCGGACCCCTACGAGCAGTACTTC. The whole variable domain, remainder taken from reference TRBV5-1 and TRBJ2-7, is KAGVTQTPRYLIKTRGQQVTLSCSPISGHRSVSWYQQTPGQGLQFLFEYFSETQRNKGNFPGRFSGRQFSNSRSEMNVSTLELGDSALYLCASSPSGADPYEQYFGPGTRLTVT.

The J gene is TRBJ2-7, the V gene TRBV12-3 or TRBV12-4; no clear D gene. The CDR3 contains 14 residues. Trimming removed 1 base from V and 0 bases from J, with 7 bases in between. The CDR3 DNA reads as TGTGCCAGCAGTTTAGACGGGTACTCCTACGAGCAGTACTTC. Translating it yields CASSLDGYSYEQYF.

This clonotype has a handful of counts. The genes are TRBV6-5 and TRBJ2-1; TRBD1 aligns across 8 bases. V lost 3 bases to trimming and J lost 9 bases; unmatched junction nucleotides: 4. The CDR3 totals 13 residues. CDR1 MNHEY and CDR2 SVGAGI come from the germline V gene. In DNA, the CDR3 is TGTGCCAGCAGTTATGGACAGGGTATTGAGCAGTTCTTC. This gives the protein CASSYGQGIEQFF.

This clonotype was recorded at least ten times. In nucleotides, the CDR3 is TGTGCCTGGAGGGACAGAACGAACACTGAAGCTTTCTTT. Protein sequence: CAWRDRTNTEAFF. V is TRBV30 and J is TRBJ1-1; D possibly corresponds to TRBD1 (6 bases). Looked up from germline, CDR1 is GTSNPN and CDR2 is SVGIG (reference sequence). Trimming left V 3 bases short and J 1 base short, with 9 bases between. This CDR3 region has 13 residues. The entire variable domain, with the rest obtained from reference TRBV30 and TRBJ1-1, is as follows: SQTIHQWPATLVQPVGSPLSLECTVEGTSNPNLYWYRQAAGRGLQLLFYSVGIGQISSEVPQNLSASRPQDRQFILSSKKLLLSDSGFYLCAWRDRTNTEAFFGQGTRLTVV.

There are many counts of this clonotype. This chain uses TRBV11-2 with TRBJ2-1; 8 nucleotides line up with TRBD2. CDR1 is SGHAT and CDR2 is FQNNGV in the germline V gene. V lost 4 bases to trimming and J lost 9 bases; unmatched junction nucleotides: 8. The CDR3 runs to 14 residues. This chain's CDR3 is CASSSERLAGEQFF. The CDR3 DNA reads TGTGCCAGCAGCTCCGAAAGGCTAGCGGGTGAGCAGTTCTTC.

This clonotype has ten or more counts. V gene TRBV7-9 combines with J gene TRBJ2-1; a possible D gene is TRBD2 (6 bases). This CDR3 is built from 14 residues. Germline CDR1 is SEHNR and CDR2 is FQNEAQ (reference sequence). Trimming left V 3 bases short and J 8 bases short, with 14 bases between. CDR3 residues: CASSFRETTDEQFF. As DNA, the CDR3 is TGTGCCAGCAGCTTTCGGGAGACCACGGATGAGCAGTTCTTC.

The chain uses TRBV30 and TRBJ2-5; no clear D gene. V was clipped by 4 bases and J by 10 bases, with 22 bases between them. CDR3 length equals 14 residues. The V gene's germline CDR1 is GTSNPN and CDR2 SVGIG (reference sequence). The CDR3 loop reads CAWNTLDPSEDQYF. In nucleotides, the CDR3 is TGTGCCTGGAATACGTTGGACCCCTCGGAAGACCAGTACTTC.